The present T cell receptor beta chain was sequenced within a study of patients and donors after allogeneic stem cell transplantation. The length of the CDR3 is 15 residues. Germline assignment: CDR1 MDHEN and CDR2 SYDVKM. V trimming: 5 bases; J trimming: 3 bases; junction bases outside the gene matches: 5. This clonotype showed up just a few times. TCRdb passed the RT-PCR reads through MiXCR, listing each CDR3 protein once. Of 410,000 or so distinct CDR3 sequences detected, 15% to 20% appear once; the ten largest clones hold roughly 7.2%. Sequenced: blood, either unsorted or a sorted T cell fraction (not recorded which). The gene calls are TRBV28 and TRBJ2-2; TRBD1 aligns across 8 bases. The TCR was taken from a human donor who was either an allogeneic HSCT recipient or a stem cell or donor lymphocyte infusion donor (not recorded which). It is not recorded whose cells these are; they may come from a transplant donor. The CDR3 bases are TGTGCCAGCAGTGGGGGACAGGCTTACACCGGGGAGCTGTTTTTT. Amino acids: CASSGGQAYTGELFF.